This T cell receptor (beta chain) was found in a study of blood T cell repertoires in COVID-19. The V end was cut by 2 bases, the J end by 3 bases, with 5 bases between. The germline gives CDR1 KGHSH, CDR2 LQKENI. The CDR3 is 13 residues long. Sequenced by immunoSEQ multiplex PCR; TCRdb stores in-frame clones only, minus some. The profile shows around 160,000 clones, approximately 88% of them singletons. This TCR came from a woman aged 55-70 years who had recovered from COVID-19. The V and J genes are TRBV18 and TRBJ2-1; D gene ambiguous. The sequenced sample consisted of PBMCs or T cells enriched from blood (not recorded which). The CDR3 coding sequence is TGTGCCAGCTCACCATCTGTCTACAATGAGCAGTTCTTC. It yields the protein CASSPSVYNEQFF.